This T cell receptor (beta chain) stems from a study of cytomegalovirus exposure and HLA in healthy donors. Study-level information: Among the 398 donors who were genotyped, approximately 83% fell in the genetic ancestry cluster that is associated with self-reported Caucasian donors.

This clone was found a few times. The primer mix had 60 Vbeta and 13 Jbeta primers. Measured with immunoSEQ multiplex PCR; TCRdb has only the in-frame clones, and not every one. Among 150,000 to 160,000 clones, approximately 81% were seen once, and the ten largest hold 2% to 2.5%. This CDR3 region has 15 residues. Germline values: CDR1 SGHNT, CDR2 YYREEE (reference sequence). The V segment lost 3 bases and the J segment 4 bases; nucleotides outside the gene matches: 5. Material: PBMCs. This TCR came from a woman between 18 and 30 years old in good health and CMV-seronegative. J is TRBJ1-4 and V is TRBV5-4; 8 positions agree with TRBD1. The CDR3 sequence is CASSSRDRFNEKLFF. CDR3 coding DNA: TGTGCCAGCAGCTCCCGGGACAGGTTTAATGAAAAACTGTTTTTT.